This T cell receptor beta chain is drawn from a study of shared clonotypes between healthy human individuals. Across the study: Donors had three CD4 naive, three CD4 memory, two CD8 naive and one CD8 memory plate apiece.

CD45RO-negative, CCR7-selected cells formed the naive CD8 fraction, which excluded terminally differentiated effector memory CD45RA+ cells. The assay was run at deep level. The protocol was immunoSEQ multiplex PCR, while the TCRdb copy is restricted to in-frame clones and leaves out a portion. The sample lists some 2,100,000 clones, 90% to 95% seen once, with under 2% in the top ten. From germline, CDR1 is MNHEY and CDR2 SMNVEV (reference sequence). The CDR3 length is 15 residues. Trimming removed 6 bases from V and 0 bases from J; junction bases left unmatched: 5. The table lists this clone with a count of one.

This chain connects TRBV27 to TRBJ2-3, with 8 bases identical to TRBD1. This TCR was recovered from a man between 18 and 29 years old in good health. Some clones in this sample may be carry-over from other donors' samples. Sequenced sample: naive CD8+ T cells from PBMCs. The CDR3 protein is CASRYRTGSTDTQYF. The CDR3 region has the DNA TGTGCCAGCAGATATAGGACAGGGAGCACAGATACGCAGTATTTT.